This T cell receptor beta chain originates from a study of blood T cell repertoires in COVID-19. Study as a whole: Samples representing acute and convalescent COVID-19 were sourced from the United States, Italy and Spain. Sources were T cells, B-cell-depleted T cells, or PBMCs; the material itself was cDNA or gDNA.

Trimming at V came to 6 bases and at J to 4 bases, leaving 6 bases not matched to a gene. The CDR3 covers 15 residues. Germline CDR1 reads KGHSH; CDR2 reads LQKENI. Original processing notes: Estimation of nucleated cell counts was performed using reference gene primer amplification. Sequencing was performed with immunoSEQ multiplex PCR; in TCRdb, only in-frame clones are kept and a portion is missing. That table gives V, J and clone size, and the DNA gave D and trimming. The sample shows approximately 190,000 clones, 84% of them seen only once. Material: peripheral blood. The TCR comes from a man under 40 with active or convalescent COVID-19. The rearrangement joins TRBV18 to TRBJ1-6; 7 bases are a match to TRBD1. DNA of the CDR3: TGTGCCAGCTCCATCGGGACAGAGTATAATTCACCCCTCCACTTT. Encoded protein: CASSIGTEYNSPLHF.